This TCR beta chain is from a study of T-cell memory formation after mild COVID-19 (dated by TCRdb to the early 2020s). About the full investigation: TCR sequence clusters from the two donors were found to be largely donor specific. In a couple of donors, T-cell clones that expanded and contracted after mild COVID-19 were followed by sequencing TCRalpha and TCRbeta repertoires longitudinally. The cohort was made up of two young adult volunteers, one female and one male, who were previously healthy.

Sequencing relied on an Illumina NovaSeq 6000. TCRalpha and TCRbeta cDNA libraries were built by 5'RACE with constant-segment primers, adding sample barcodes and unique molecular identifiers. RNA was extracted from every sample with Trizol reagent. The libraries were amplified in two PCR steps, and the second step added a second sample barcode and Illumina TruSeq adapters. Sequencing of the libraries was done on an Illumina NovaSeq, producing 2 x 150 bp paired-end reads. The study's own analysis went as follows. The reads were demultiplexed and collapsed into UMI-guided consensus sequences using migec v1.2.7. With mixcr v2.1.11, UMI consensuses were aligned to TRA and TRB V and J templates and assembled into clonotypes. Expanded or contracted clonotypes were those called significant by both edgeR and NoisET, with noise models trained on biological replicates. edgeR calls used a false discovery rate-adjusted p below 0.01 and a log2 fold-change threshold of 1. As an exploratory analysis of dynamics, PCA with hierarchical clustering was applied to max-normalized trajectories of the 1000 most abundant clonotypes. Each responding clone was given a CD4 or CD8 phenotype based on the CD4+ and CD8+ repertoires, which had been sequenced separately. Using fastp trimming at Q25 and MiXCR clonotype assembly, TCRdb reanalyzed the public sequencing data and kept in-frame beta chains. A single entry per CDR3 protein holds the most common genes and DNA from its merged rows. For this entry, the V and J calls and clone size follow TCRdb and not the study's own pipeline. Present in this sample are about 400,000 distinct CDR3 sequences, approximately 25% of which were seen just once. The leading ten clones occupy 8.5% to 9% of the sample.

V sheds 6 bases and J sheds 4 bases, leaving 12 bases between their ends. The CDR3 holds 13 amino acids from the cysteine to the phenylalanine. The DNA shown is the 39-base CDR3, in frame from base 1. Note on this clonotype: Its binding antigen is unknown. No base quality information exists; no much larger clone differs at one position.

Here is what the overall study found, with its caveats: Some responding clones were detected in pre-infection memory, suggesting pre-existing cross-reactive memory T cells joined the SARS-CoV-2 response. The second-wave clones that peaked on day 37 were not confirmed to be SARS-CoV-2 specific. From day 15 to 85, contracting clones showed balanced CD4/CD8 phenotypes, whereas a second wave of clones that expanded from day 15 to 37 leaned towards CD4+. Only two mild cases were covered by the study, and larger cohorts that include severe cases with pre-infection samples were considered necessary. Contracting CD4+ clones were located mainly in the CM and EM memory subsets, whereas CD8+ clones were found to be enriched in EMRA.

Ficoll-Paque density gradient centrifugation was the method used to isolate PBMCs. The clonotype comes from an adult woman who had mild COVID-19 (a few samples of this study predate the infection). The sample titles of this study are shuffled in the database, so cell type and time point are left out; the donor was told from shared clones. The chain is assembled from TRBV12-3 or TRBV12-4 and TRBJ2-5; the D call is tentative, TRBD1 or TRBD2, as each matches 6 bases. Sequencing was performed on PBMCs or a T cell subset sorted from them (not recorded which). CDR3 loop: CASRVGGGETQYF. The DNA reads as follows: TGTGCCAGCAGAGTGGGGGGCGGAGAGACCCAGTACTTC.